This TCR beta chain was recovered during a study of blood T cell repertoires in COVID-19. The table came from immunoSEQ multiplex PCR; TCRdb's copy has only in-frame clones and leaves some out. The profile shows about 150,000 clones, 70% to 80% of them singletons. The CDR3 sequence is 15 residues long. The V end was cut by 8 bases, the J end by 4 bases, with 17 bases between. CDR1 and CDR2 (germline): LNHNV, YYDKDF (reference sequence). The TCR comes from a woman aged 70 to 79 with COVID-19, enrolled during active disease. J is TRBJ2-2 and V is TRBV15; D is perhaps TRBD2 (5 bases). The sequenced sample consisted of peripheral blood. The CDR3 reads CATVPERASTGELFF. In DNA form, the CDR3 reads TGTGCCACCGTACCGGAGAGGGCATCCACCGGGGAGCTGTTTTTT. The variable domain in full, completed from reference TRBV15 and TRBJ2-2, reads DAMVIQNPRYQVTQFGKPVTLSCSQTLNHNVMYWYQQKSSQAPKLLFHYYDKDFNNEADTPDNFQSRRPNTSFCFLDIRSPGLGDTAMYLCATVPERASTGELFFGEGSRLTVL.